This T cell receptor beta chain was sequenced for a study of shared clonotypes between healthy human individuals. The length of the CDR3 is 16 residues. V was shortened by 5 bases and J by 0 bases, with 14 bases between the two germline ends. Germline CDR1 reads SGHVS; CDR2 reads FQNEAQ. TCRdb keeps only in-frame clones here, not all; method: immunoSEQ multiplex PCR. The repertoire holds under 650,000 clones, 96% seen once, with approximately 0.062% in the top ten. Specimen: naive CD4+ T cells sorted from blood. Subset of the sample: CD45RA+ positively selected. This chain uses TRBV7-8 with TRBJ1-3; possibly TRBD1 for D (5 bases). The clonotype was recovered from a young woman in good health. CDR3 residues: CASSVRGRISGNTIYF. The CDR3 DNA follows: TGTGCCAGCAGCGTTAGGGGACGCATCTCTGGAAACACCATATATTTT.